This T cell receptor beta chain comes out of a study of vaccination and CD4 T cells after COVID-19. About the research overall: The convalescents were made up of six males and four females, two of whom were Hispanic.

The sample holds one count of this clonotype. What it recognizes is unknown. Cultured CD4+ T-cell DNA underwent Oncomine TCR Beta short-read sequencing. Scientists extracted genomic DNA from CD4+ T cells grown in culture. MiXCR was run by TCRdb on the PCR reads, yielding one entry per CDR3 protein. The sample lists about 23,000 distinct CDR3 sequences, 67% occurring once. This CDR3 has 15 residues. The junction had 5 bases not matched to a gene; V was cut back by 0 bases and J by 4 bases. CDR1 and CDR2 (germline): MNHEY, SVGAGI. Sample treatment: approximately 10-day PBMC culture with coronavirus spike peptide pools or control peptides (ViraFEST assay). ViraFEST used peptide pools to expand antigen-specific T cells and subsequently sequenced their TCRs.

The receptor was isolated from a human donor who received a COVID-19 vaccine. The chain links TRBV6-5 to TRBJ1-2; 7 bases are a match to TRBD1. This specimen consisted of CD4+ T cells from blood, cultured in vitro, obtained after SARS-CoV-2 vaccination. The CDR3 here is CASSYSGQVGYGYTF. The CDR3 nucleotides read TGTGCCAGCAGTTACTCAGGACAGGTTGGCTATGGCTACACCTTC.